The 2 T cell receptor beta chains below all came from one sample that was sequenced in a study of OX40 agonist ivuxolimab in advanced cancers. Data came from immunoSEQ multiplex PCR; TCRdb stores just in-frame clones and leaves some out. The profile covers more than 90,000 clones, with about 79% appearing a single time and around 1.6% taken by the ten largest. The sample was CD4+ or CD8+ T cells sorted from blood, taken in a trial of the OX40 agonist ivuxolimab. These receptors were collected from an adult with an advanced solid tumor such as melanoma, head and neck, liver or kidney cancer.

The gene calls are TRBV5-1 and TRBJ1-4; D gene uncertain. The V gene's germline CDR1 is SGHRS and CDR2 YFSETQ. V lost 0 bases and J 3 bases, leaving 9 bases between the germline ends. The CDR3 length is 15 residues. The CDR3 protein is CASSLVSGPNEKLFF. CDR3 in DNA: TGCGCCAGCAGCTTGGTATCGGGCCCTAATGAAAAACTGTTTTTT.

V gene TRBV11-1 combines with J gene TRBJ2-1; a weak D match, TRBD1 (5 bases). The V end lost 1 base, the J end lost 6 bases, and 13 bases lay between the germline ends. CDR1 and CDR2 (germline): SGHAT, FQDESV (reference sequence). The CDR3 totals 15 residues. The CDR3 sequence: CASSLGKSGSNEQFF. The CDR3 nucleotides are TGTGCCAGCAGCTTAGGTAAATCAGGGTCCAATGAGCAGTTCTTC.